Following are 26 T cell receptor beta chains from one sample sequenced in a study of T cell repertoires in ileal Crohn's disease (dated by TCRdb to the late 2010s). The library was built by means of the immunoSEQ multiplex PCR assay. Here the immuneACCESS table is served through TCRdb, limited to in-frame sequences with V and J called. Missing clones are a known gap in these copies; in checked studies unresolved V genes cover under half, and the rest lacks a known reason. The sample records about 11,000 clones, 79% of which are singletons. The top ten clonotypes cover approximately 7% of the sample. The time point label on this specimen signifies: neoterminal ileum biopsy at postoperative endoscopy, about 6 months after surgery. The sequencing input was ileal tissue. These TCRs come from an adult with Crohn's disease.

The rearrangement uses TRBV5-1 and TRBJ1-4, with no clear D. Germline CDR1 is SGHRS and CDR2 is YFSETQ. The V end lost 0 bases, the J end lost 3 bases, and 6 bases lay between the germline ends. This CDR3 has 14 amino acids. This chain's CDR3 is CASSLGHANEKLFF. CDR3 sequence (DNA): TGCGCCAGCAGCTTGGGACATGCTAATGAAAAACTGTTTTTT.

The genes are TRBV5-1 and TRBJ2-3; 10 bases match TRBD2. This CDR3 is built from 16 residues. The germline V gene encodes CDR1 SGHRS and CDR2 YFSETQ. With V trimmed by 0 bases and J by 3 bases, 4 bases remained unmatched. CDR3 in amino acids: CASSLALAGVTDTQYF. The CDR3 nucleotides read TGCGCCAGCAGCTTGGCCCTAGCGGGGGTGACAGATACGCAGTATTTT.

This sequence joins TRBV5-1 and TRBJ1-5; 7 bases map to TRBD1. The germline V gene has CDR1 SGHRS and CDR2 YFSETQ. The CDR3 is 14 residues long. With V trimmed by 4 bases and J by 7 bases, 8 bases remained unmatched. CDR3 protein: CASSLGDSSQPQHF. The DNA of the CDR3 is TGCGCCAGCAGCCTGGGGGACAGTTCCCAGCCCCAGCATTTT.

V gene TRBV6-5 combines with J gene TRBJ1-4; tentative D call: TRBD1 (5 bases). CDR1 is MNHEY, CDR2 SVGAGI, per germline. Trimming pared 5 bases from V and 7 bases from J, leaving 11 bases between. The CDR3 runs to 13 residues. Here the CDR3 DNA reads TGTGCCAGCAGTCCACTGGGGGGTGAAAAACTGTTTTTT. Protein sequence: CASSPLGGEKLFF.

In its sample, this clone was seen once. Written as DNA, the CDR3 is TGCGCCAGCAGCGTGACAGGGAGCTCCTACAATGAGCAGTTCTTC. Its protein is CASSVTGSSYNEQFF. The chain employs TRBV5-1 and TRBJ2-1; TRBD1 matches at 7 bases. This CDR3 is 15 amino acids long. Trimming at V came to 4 bases and at J to 0 bases, leaving 4 bases not matched to a gene. CDR1 and CDR2 from the germline V gene are SGHRS and YFSETQ.

This chain uses TRBV5-1 with TRBJ2-7; 10 nucleotides agree with TRBD1. Looked up from germline, CDR1 is SGHRS and CDR2 is YFSETQ. V lost 8 bases, J lost 3 bases, and 11 bases stayed unmatched. The CDR3 covers 15 residues. The CDR3 loop reads CASNLGQGPHYEQYF. The CDR3 DNA follows: TGCGCCAGTAACTTGGGACAGGGGCCCCACTACGAGCAGTACTTC.

The rearrangement links TRBV19 to TRBJ1-5; TRBD1 matches at 8 bases. Germline V gene data show CDR1 as LNHDA and CDR2 as SQIVND (reference sequence). V dropped 8 bases and J dropped 2; count of bases not matched to a gene: 5. The CDR3 is made up of 14 amino acids. The chain's CDR3 is CASGLTGGNQPQHF. The CDR3, as DNA: TGTGCCAGTGGACTGACAGGGGGCAATCAGCCCCAGCATTTT.

Written as DNA, the CDR3 is TGTGCCAGCGACAATAGCAATCAGCCCCAGCATTTT. The encoded protein is CASDNSNQPQHF. V gene TRBV7-9 combines with J gene TRBJ1-5, with D unclear. Germline V CDR1 and CDR2: SEHNR, FQNEAQ (reference sequence). The CDR3 consists of 12 residues. V was pared by 8 bases and J by 0 bases, with 5 bases between.

A few counts support this clone. V usage is TRBV5-1 and J usage is TRBJ2-2; D unclear. CDR1 is SGHRS and CDR2 is YFSETQ in the germline V gene. V lost 0 bases and J 1 base, leaving 7 bases between the germline ends. The CDR3 has 15 amino acids. The CDR3 DNA is TGCGCCAGCAGCTTGGATAACAGGAACACCGGGGAGCTGTTTTTT. Translation gives CASSLDNRNTGELFF. The complete variable domain, with remaining parts taken from reference TRBV5-1 and TRBJ2-2, reads KAGVTQTPRYLIKTRGQQVTLSCSPISGHRSVSWYQQTPGQGLQFLFEYFSETQRNKGNFPGRFSGRQFSNSRSEMNVSTLELGDSALYLCASSLDNRNTGELFFGEGSRLTVL.

This sequence joins TRBV29-1 and TRBJ2-3; D is unclear. CDR3 length: 11 amino acids. The V and J ends lost 6 bases and 6 bases respectively, with 10 bases between them. Germline V gene sequence: CDR1 SQVTM, CDR2 ANQGSEA. DNA of the CDR3: TGCAGCGTAAAAATCAGTGATACGCAGTATTTT. Its protein product is CSVKISDTQYF.

This clone was recorded a few times. The chain has TRBV19 and TRBJ1-1; D perhaps matches TRBD1 (5 bases). Per the germline V gene, CDR1 is LNHDA and CDR2 is SQIVND (reference sequence). The CDR3 runs to 16 residues. V lost 3 bases and J lost 4, with 18 bases in between. The CDR3 region is CASSIKVGGAATEAFF. CDR3 DNA: TGTGCCAGTAGTATTAAGGTCGGGGGAGCGGCCACTGAAGCTTTCTTT.

This chain links TRBV5-6 with TRBJ2-7; maybe TRBD2 (5 bases). Germline V gene lookup returns CDR1 SGHDT and CDR2 YYEEEE. Trimming cost V 5 bases and J 7 bases, with 16 bases left between them. This CDR3 region has 13 residues. For the CDR3, the DNA is TGTGCCAGCAGTTTTTGGGGTGCGGGTGAGCAGTACTTC. It is translated as CASSFWGAGEQYF. Full variable domain (missing parts from reference TRBV5-6 and TRBJ2-7): DAGVTQSPTHLIKTRGQQVTLRCSPKSGHDTVSWYQQALGQGPQFIFQYYEEEERQRGNFPDRFSGHQFPNYSSELNVNALLLGDSALYLCASSFWGAGEQYFGPGTRLTVT.

The chain joins TRBV19 to TRBJ1-2; D remains unclear. Deletions cut 5 bases from V and 8 bases from J, with 12 bases between. The CDR3 contains 12 residues. Per the germline V gene, CDR1 is LNHDA and CDR2 is SQIVND (reference sequence). CDR3 DNA sequence: TGTGCCAGTAGTCCCAGGAGGAGCGGCTACACCTTC. It translates to CASSPRRSGYTF.

This sequence joins TRBV30 and TRBJ2-5, with 15 positions matching TRBD2. The CDR3 spans 16 residues. After removal of 3 bases from V and 4 bases from J, the junction contained 6 bases not matched to a gene. The germline V gene encodes CDR1 GTSNPN and CDR2 SVGIG (reference sequence). The CDR3 region has the DNA TGTGCCTGGAGGGCAGGGACTAGCGGGGGGATAGAGACCCAGTACTTC. Translated: CAWRAGTSGGIETQYF.

A note on this clone: The sample has other DNA sequences that encode this CDR3 too. The rearrangement links TRBV7-9 to TRBJ1-1, with D hard to call. Germline CDR1 SEHNR, CDR2 FQNEAQ (reference sequence). Trimming removed 3 bases from V and 1 base from J, with 6 bases in between. The CDR3 is made up of 13 amino acids. CDR3 coding DNA: TGTGCCAGCAGCTTCGGAGGGAACACTGAAGCTTTCTTT. Protein product: CASSFGGNTEAFF.

This chain connects TRBV6-1 to TRBJ2-7; 8 bases line up with TRBD1. V lost 4 bases to trimming and J lost 0 bases; unmatched junction nucleotides: 5. CDR3 length equals 15 residues. In germline, CDR1 is MNHNS, CDR2 SASEGT. CDR3 sequence reads: CASSAGTGVSYEQYF. Written as DNA, the CDR3 is TGTGCCAGCAGTGCCGGGACAGGCGTCTCCTACGAGCAGTACTTC.

About this clone itself: The sample holds other DNA sequences that translate to the same CDR3. The chain combines TRBV4-1 with TRBJ2-7; D possibly corresponds to TRBD2 (5 bases). Trimming left V 4 bases short and J 2 bases short, with 12 bases between. This CDR3 is 14 amino acids long. CDR1 is MGHRA and CDR2 is YSYEKL in the germline V gene. CDR3 DNA: TGCGCCAGCAGCCCAAAGACGGGGACCTACGAGCAGTACTTC. The encoded protein is CASSPKTGTYEQYF.

In DNA, the CDR3 is TGTGCCAGCAGTATCGGGGGTTCAAACTATGGCTACACCTTC. It encodes CASSIGGSNYGYTF. The rearrangement links TRBV2 to TRBJ1-2, with D perhaps TRBD1 (5 bases). V was clipped by 5 bases and J by 2 bases, with 12 bases between them. The germline CDR1 and CDR2 sequences are SNHLY and FYNNEI. This CDR3 region has 14 residues.

The chain is built from TRBV18 and TRBJ2-2; 7 nucleotides match TRBD1. The CDR3 length is 15 residues. CDR1 and CDR2 (germline): KGHSH, LQKENI. With 4 bases clipped from V and 2 bases from J, the junction kept 4 bases outside the gene matches. The CDR3 DNA follows: TGTGCCAGCTCACGAGGACAGGTTAACACCGGGGAGCTGTTTTTT. Protein sequence: CASSRGQVNTGELFF.

The rearrangement links TRBV11-2 to TRBJ1-2; 9 nucleotides align to TRBD1. The ends lost 6 bases at V and 8 bases at J; junction bases unmatched: 10. Germline lookup yields CDR1 SGHAT and CDR2 FQNNGV. The CDR3 is made up of 14 amino acids. The CDR3 sequence: CASSRDRVSEGYTF. Here the CDR3 DNA reads TGTGCCAGCAGTCGGGACAGGGTCAGTGAGGGCTACACCTTC.

V gene TRBV5-4 combines with J gene TRBJ2-7, with D maybe TRBD1 (6 bases). Trimming left V 5 bases short and J 5 bases short, with 14 bases between. The CDR3 extends over 13 amino acids. Germline values: CDR1 SGHNT, CDR2 YYREEE (reference sequence). The CDR3 is CASSNRVRNEQYF. CDR3 nucleotide sequence: TGTGCCAGCAGTAACAGGGTTCGAAACGAGCAGTACTTC.

The CDR3 here is CAPPETPNQPQHF. The CDR3, as DNA: TGTGCCCCCCCCGAGACACCCAATCAGCCCCAGCATTTT. This chain uses TRBV25-1 with TRBJ1-5; D is ambiguous. V was clipped by 11 bases and J by 3 bases, with 14 bases between them. In germline, CDR1 is MGHDK, CDR2 SYGVNS. This CDR3 has 13 amino acids.

The CDR3 sequence: CAWSGPRVYTF. Written as DNA, the CDR3 is TGTGCCTGGAGTGGTCCCAGGGTCTACACCTTC. The chain couples TRBV30 to TRBJ1-2; D may be TRBD1 (5 bases). Germline-derived CDR1 and CDR2 are GTSNPN and SVGIG (reference sequence). The CDR3 is 11 amino acids. V lost 1 base, J lost 10 bases, and 10 bases lay in between.

The genes are TRBV11-2 and TRBJ1-1; D remains ambiguous. There are 15 residues in the CDR3. Germline V gene data show CDR1 as SGHAT and CDR2 as FQNNGV. Trimming pared 1 base from V and 0 bases from J, leaving 9 bases between. DNA for the CDR3: TGTGCCAGCAGCTTAGCTCCGGGGTTGAACACTGAAGCTTTCTTT. It specifies CASSLAPGLNTEAFF. The full variable domain, in which reference TRBV11-2 and TRBJ1-1 provide the parts outside the CDR3, is EAGVAQSPRYKIIEKRQSVAFWCNPISGHATLYWYQQILGQGPKLLIQFQNNGVVDDSQLPKDRFSAERLKGVDSTLKIQPAKLEDSAVYLCASSLAPGLNTEAFFGQGTRLTVV.

The chain links TRBV29-1 to TRBJ1-2, with 9 nucleotides matching TRBD1. The length of the CDR3 is 14 residues. Unmatched junction bases numbered 10, after V lost 7 bases and J lost 4 bases. Germline CDR1 SQVTM, CDR2 ANQGSEA. The CDR3 region has the DNA TGCAGCGCGGCTCCCGGGACAGGGCCCTATGGCTACACCTTC. This translates into CSAAPGTGPYGYTF.

The V call is TRBV25-1, the J call TRBJ1-4, with D unclear. Trimming pared 4 bases from V and 8 bases from J, leaving 11 bases between. This CDR3 is built from 13 residues. Germline assignment: CDR1 MGHDK and CDR2 SYGVNS. CDR3 DNA: TGTGCCAGCAGTGTCAGTTCGAAAGAAAAACTGTTTTTT. Translated, it gives CASSVSSKEKLFF. Combining the CDR3 with reference TRBV25-1 and TRBJ1-4 gives the whole variable domain EADIYQTPRYLVIGTGKKITLECSQTMGHDKMYWYQQDPGMELHLIHYSYGVNSTEKGDLSSESTVSRIRTEHFPLTLESARPSHTSQYLCASSVSSKEKLFFGSGTQLSVL.